This T cell receptor beta chain was captured in a study of T cells in Graves' hyperthyroidism and ophthalmopathy. Study outcomes and limitations: Blood shared most expanded thyroid clonotypes above 0.001.

Active moderate-to-severe ophthalmopathy, Clinical Activity Score at least 3, NOSPECS at least 4, under 3 months' duration. Thyroid ultrasound, orbital computed tomography, clinical symptoms, and serum thyroxine and TRAb underpinned diagnoses. This CDR3 has 14 residues. Germline V lookup: CDR1 DFQATT, CDR2 SNEGSKA (reference sequence). Trimming removed 1 base from V and 4 bases from J; junction bases left unmatched: 5. Using RNA transcripts as the source, TCR beta CDR3 regions were amplified. HTBI primers drove first-round RT-PCR of the TCR CDR3. TCRdb ran MiXCR on the multiplex PCR reads and lists one entry per CDR3 protein. In the table there are approximately 600,000 distinct CDR3 sequences, about 15% of which are singletons. This clonotype came up many times. Its antigen is unknown.

The chain is built from TRBV20-1 and TRBJ2-5; 8 bases line up with TRBD2. The source is a woman aged 40 to 49 with Graves' ophthalmopathy. The sample consisted of blood. DNA of the CDR3: TGCAGTGCTAGAGCGGGAGGGCCGATAGAGACCCAGTACTTC. Translating gives CSARAGGPIETQYF.